The count of the clone carrying this T cell receptor beta chain is one. Its specificity is unknown. Recent vaccinations or acute infections were absent in the healthy HIV-negative adult donors. Each donor was a Caucasian adult residing in Nashville, Tennessee. Under the authors' procedure: ImmunoSEQ only sent back junction sequences with no quality scores, so filtering was done differently. Sequencing was performed with immunoSEQ multiplex PCR; in TCRdb, only in-frame clones are kept and a portion is missing. V, J and clone size reflect that table, while D and trimming were determined from the DNA. The profile shows roughly 2.2 million clones, 80% to 95% of them singletons. The data belong to a study of shared clonotypes between healthy human individuals. Whole-study findings and limits: Among non-shared clonotypes, generation probabilities were lower than among those shared by all four donors.

This CDR3 has 15 amino acids. CDR1 and CDR2 (germline): KGHSH, LQKENI. Deletions cut 3 bases from V and 0 bases from J, with 9 bases between. What was sequenced was naive CD4+ T cells from PBMCs. The subset was: CD45RA+ positively selected. This sequence was found in a man in his late teens or twenties in good health. Some clones in this sample may be carry-over from other donors' samples. The gene calls are TRBV18 and TRBJ1-3; a possible D gene is TRBD1 (6 bases). The CDR3 loop reads CASSPGQFSGNTIYF. The CDR3 DNA reads as TGTGCCAGCTCACCCGGACAGTTCTCTGGAAACACCATATATTTT. Drawing the rest from reference TRBV18 and TRBJ1-3, the complete variable domain is NAGVMQNPRHLVRRRGQEARLRCSPMKGHSHVYWYRQLPEEGLKFMVYLQKENIIDESGMPKERFSAEFPKEGPSILRIQQVVRGDSAAYFCASSPGQFSGNTIYFGEGSWLTVV.